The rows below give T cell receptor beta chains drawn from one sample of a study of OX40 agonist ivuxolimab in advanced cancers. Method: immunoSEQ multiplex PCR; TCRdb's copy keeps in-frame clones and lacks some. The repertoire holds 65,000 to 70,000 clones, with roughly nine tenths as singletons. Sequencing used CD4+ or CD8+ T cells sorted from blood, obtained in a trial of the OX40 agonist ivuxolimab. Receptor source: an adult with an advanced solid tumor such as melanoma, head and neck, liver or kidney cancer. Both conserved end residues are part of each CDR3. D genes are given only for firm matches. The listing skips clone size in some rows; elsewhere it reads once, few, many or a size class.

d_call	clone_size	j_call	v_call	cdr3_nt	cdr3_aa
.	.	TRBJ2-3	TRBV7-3	TGTGCCAGCAGCTTTGTACCGGAGGACACAGATACGCAGTATTTT	CASSFVPEDTDTQYF
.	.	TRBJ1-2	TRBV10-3	TGTGCCATCAGTGACTCAGGGAATAGTAACTATGGCTACACCTTC	CAISDSGNSNYGYTF
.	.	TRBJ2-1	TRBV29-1	TGCAGCGTTGACTTGGTAGTTCAAAGGAATGAGCAGTTCTTC	CSVDLVVQRNEQFF
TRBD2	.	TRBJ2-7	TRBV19	TGTGCCAGTAGAACGACTAGCGGCAGCTCCTACGAGCAGTACTTC	CASRTTSGSSYEQYF
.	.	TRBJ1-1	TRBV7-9	TGTGCCAGCAGCTTAGTTGGGAACACTGAAGCTTTCTTT	CASSLVGNTEAFF
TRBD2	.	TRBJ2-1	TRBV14	TGTGCCAGCAGCCCCAGGGTAGCGGGAGTGAGACCCAATGAGCAGTTCTTC	CASSPRVAGVRPNEQFF
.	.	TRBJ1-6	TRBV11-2	TGTGCCAGCAGCCCCCGGGCATATAATTCACCCCTCCACTTT	CASSPRAYNSPLHF
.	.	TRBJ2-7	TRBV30	TGTGCCTGGAGTGAGGCACAGTACTACGAGCAGTACTTC	CAWSEAQYYEQYF
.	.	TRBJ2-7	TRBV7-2	TGTGCCAGCAGCTTTGTAGGATTCGAGCAGTACTTC	CASSFVGFEQYF
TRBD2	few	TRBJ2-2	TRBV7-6	TGTGCCAGCAGCTTCCAATTAGCGGGAGGGGCCGGGGAGCTGTTTTTT	CASSFQLAGGAGELFF
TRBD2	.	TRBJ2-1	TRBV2	TGTGCCAGCAGTGAAGTAGCGGGAGTCTACAATGAGCAGTTCTTC	CASSEVAGVYNEQFF
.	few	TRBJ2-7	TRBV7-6	TGTGCCAGCAGCTTAGCGAAGGGCAGGGCGGCCGAGCAGTACTTC	CASSLAKGRAAEQYF
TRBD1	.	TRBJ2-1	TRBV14	TGTGCCAGCAGCCAAGATATTAGGATTCGGGCGGGACAGGGGGCTTACAATGAGCAGTTCTTC	CASSQDIRIRAGQGAYNEQFF
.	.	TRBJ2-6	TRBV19	TGTGCCAGTAGTGCCCTACAGATCTCTGGGGCCAACGTCCTGACTTTC	CASSALQISGANVLTF
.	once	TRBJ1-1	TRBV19	TGTGCCAGTAGTGTAGCGGGGGTAAGCACTGAAGCTTTCTTT	CASSVAGVSTEAFF
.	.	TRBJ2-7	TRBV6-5	TGTGCCAGCAGTTATTCGTTCGGCGGGTCCTACGAGCAGTACTTC	CASSYSFGGSYEQYF
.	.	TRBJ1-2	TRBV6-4	TGTGCCAGCAGTGACCCATTCTATGGCTACACCTTC	CASSDPFYGYTF
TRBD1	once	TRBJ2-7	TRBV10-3	TGTGCCATCAGTGATGGGACAGGATTTCGCACTACGGGGGAGCAGTACTTC	CAISDGTGFRTTGEQYF
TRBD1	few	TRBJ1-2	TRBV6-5	TGTGCCAGCAGCCGACAGGGGGGAATTCGCTATGGCTACACCTTC	CASSRQGGIRYGYTF
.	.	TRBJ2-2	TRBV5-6	TGTGCCAGCAGCTTGGCCGGACTACTGGCCGGGGAGCTGTTTTTT	CASSLAGLLAGELFF
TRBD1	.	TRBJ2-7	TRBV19	TGTGCCAGTAGTAGCCGCTCCGGGACAGGCTTGTACTTC	CASSSRSGTGLYF
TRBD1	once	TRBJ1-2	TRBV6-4	TGTGCCAGCAGTGACGCGGGGGTCAGGGGGCCCTATGGCTACACCTTC	CASSDAGVRGPYGYTF
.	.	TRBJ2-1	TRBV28	TGTGCCAGCAGTTGGACAGATACATACAATGAGCAGTTCTTC	CASSWTDTYNEQFF
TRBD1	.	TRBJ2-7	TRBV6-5	TGTGCCAGCAGTTACGTACCTCCGGGACAGGGCTACGAGCAGTACTTC	CASSYVPPGQGYEQYF
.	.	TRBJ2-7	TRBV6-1	TGTGCCAGCAGTGAAGCTCTCATGGGAGGATGGGTCTACGAGCAGTACTTC	CASSEALMGGWVYEQYF
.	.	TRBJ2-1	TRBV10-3	TGTGCCATCAGTGAAGAGACCCTAAACAATGAGCAGTTCTTC	CAISEETLNNEQFF
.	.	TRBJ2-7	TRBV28	TGTGCCAGCAGTTTTGGAGGGATGTCCTACGAGCAGTACTTC	CASSFGGMSYEQYF
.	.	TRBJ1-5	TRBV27	TGTGCCAGCAGTTTATCGGGGAGGGTATGGCAGCCCCAGCATTTT	CASSLSGRVWQPQHF
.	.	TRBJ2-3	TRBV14	TGTGCCAGCAGCCGCCACCTTTGGAGGGGCCAGATAGGCGCAGATACGCAGTATTTT	CASSRHLWRGQIGADTQYF
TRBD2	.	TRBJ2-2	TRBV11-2	TGTGCCAGCAGCTTCCCGGGAGGGGTAACCGGGGAGCTGTTTTTT	CASSFPGGVTGELFF
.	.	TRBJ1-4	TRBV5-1	TGCGCCAGCAGCTTGGCCCTGGGGGGCTATGAAAAACTGTTTTTT	CASSLALGGYEKLFF
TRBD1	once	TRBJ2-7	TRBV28	TGTGCCAGCAGACGACAGGGGTTCCCATACGAGCAGTACTTC	CASRRQGFPYEQYF
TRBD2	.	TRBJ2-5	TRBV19	TGTGCCAGCAGTGGGTCTAGCGGGGCTCGGGGGACCCAGTACTTC	CASSGSSGARGTQYF
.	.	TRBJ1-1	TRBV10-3	TGTGCCATCAGCTCTAGACGGGTGTCGAACACTGAAGCTTTCTTT	CAISSRRVSNTEAFF
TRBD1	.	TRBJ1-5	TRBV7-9	TGTGCCAGCAGCTTGACGGGACAGGGAATCCAGCCCCAGCATTTT	CASSLTGQGIQPQHF
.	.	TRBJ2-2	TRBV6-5	TGTGCCAGCAGTCTTTCTTGGGCGAACACCGGGGAGCTGTTTTTT	CASSLSWANTGELFF
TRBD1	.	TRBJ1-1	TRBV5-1	TGCGCCAGCAGACAGGGGACAGGGGGCCTGAACACTGAAGCTTTCTTT	CASRQGTGGLNTEAFF
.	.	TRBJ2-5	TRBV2	TGTGCCAGCGGTCGTGGGGCAGAGACCCAGTACTTC	CASGRGAETQYF
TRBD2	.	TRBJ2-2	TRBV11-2	TGTGCCAGCAGCAACCCGGCCCGGCGGGCGGGGGGAACCGGGGAGCTGTTTTTT	CASSNPARRAGGTGELFF
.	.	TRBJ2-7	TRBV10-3	TGTGCCATCAGTCTCGCGGCTGAGATAGTCAGCAATTTCTACGAGCAGTACTTC	CAISLAAEIVSNFYEQYF
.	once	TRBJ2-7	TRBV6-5	TGTGCCAGCAGCGAGACAGGAGCCTACGAGCAGTACTTC	CASSETGAYEQYF
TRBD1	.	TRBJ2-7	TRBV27	TGTGCCAGCAGTTTAGACAGGGGGCTCGAGCAGTACTTC	CASSLDRGLEQYF
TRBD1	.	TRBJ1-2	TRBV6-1	TGTGCCAGCAGTCCCGGGACAGGGTATGGCTACACCTTC	CASSPGTGYGYTF